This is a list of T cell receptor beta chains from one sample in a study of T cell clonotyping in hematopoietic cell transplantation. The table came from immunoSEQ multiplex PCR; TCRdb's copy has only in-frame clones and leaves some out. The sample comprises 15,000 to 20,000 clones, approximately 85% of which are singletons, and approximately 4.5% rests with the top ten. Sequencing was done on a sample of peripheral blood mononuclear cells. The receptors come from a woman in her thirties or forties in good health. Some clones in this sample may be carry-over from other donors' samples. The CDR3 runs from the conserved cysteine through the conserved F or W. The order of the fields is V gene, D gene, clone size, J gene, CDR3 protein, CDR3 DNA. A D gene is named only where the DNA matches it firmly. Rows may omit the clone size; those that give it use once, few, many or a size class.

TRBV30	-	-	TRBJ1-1	CAWSVGADTEAFF	TGTGCCTGGAGTGTAGGTGCGGACACTGAAGCTTTCTTT
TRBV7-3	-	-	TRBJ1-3	CASSPGDLHSGNTIYF	TGTGCCAGCAGCCCGGGGGATCTGCACTCTGGAAACACCATATATTTT
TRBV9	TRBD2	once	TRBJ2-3	CASSVIRTSGIAQYF	TGTGCCAGCAGCGTAATTAGGACTAGCGGGATTGCGCAGTATTTT
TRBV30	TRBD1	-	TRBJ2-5	CAWETGGQTQYF	TGTGCCTGGGAAACAGGGGGCCAGACCCAGTACTTC
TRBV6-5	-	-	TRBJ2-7	CASARPGPYEQYF	TGCGCCAGCGCTAGGCCGGGACCCTACGAGCAGTACTTC
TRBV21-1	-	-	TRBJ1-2	CASSKTKRGRGSTNYGYTF	TGTGCCAGCAGCAAAACAAAGCGGGGGCGAGGATCCACCAACTATGGCTACACCTTC
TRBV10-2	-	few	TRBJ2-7	CASGGSYEQYF	TGCGCCAGCGGAGGGTCATACGAGCAGTACTTC
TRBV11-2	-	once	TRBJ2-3	CASSLSLGGTGTQYF	TGTGCCAGCAGCTTGTCATTGGGGGGCACAGGGACGCAGTATTTT
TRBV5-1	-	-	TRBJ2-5	CASSLVPSQETQYF	TGCGCCAGCAGCTTGGTTCCTAGTCAAGAGACCCAGTACTTC
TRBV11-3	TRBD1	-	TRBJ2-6	CASSLGTGGSGANVLTF	TGTGCCAGCAGCTTAGGGACAGGGGGTTCTGGGGCCAACGTCCTGACTTTC
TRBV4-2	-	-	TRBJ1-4	CASTPKAGGTYEKLFF	TGTGCCAGCACCCCAAAGGCGGGAGGGACGTATGAAAAACTGTTTTTT
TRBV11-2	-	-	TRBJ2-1	CASSSGTASLNAAFF	TGTGCCAGCAGCTCTGGGACTGCCTCCCTCAATGCTGCGTTCTTC
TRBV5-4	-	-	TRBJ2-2	CASSQDWGRDGELFF	TGTGCCAGCAGCCAGGACTGGGGAAGGGACGGGGAGCTGTTTTTT
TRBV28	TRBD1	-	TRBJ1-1	CASSLGTGGEAFF	TGTGCCAGCAGTTTAGGGACAGGGGGCGAAGCTTTCTTT
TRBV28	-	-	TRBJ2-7	CASSLIGEQYF	TGTGCCAGCAGTCTCATCGGCGAGCAGTACTTC
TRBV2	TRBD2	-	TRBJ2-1	CASSPYGLAGVNEQFF	TGTGCCAGCAGTCCCTACGGACTAGCGGGAGTCAATGAGCAGTTCTTC
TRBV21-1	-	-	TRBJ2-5	CASSKELAGVRETQYF	TGTGCCAGCAGCAAGGAACTAGCGGGAGTACGAGAGACCCAGTACTTC
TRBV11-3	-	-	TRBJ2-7	CASSLEQSSYEQYF	TGTGCCAGCAGCTTAGAGCAGAGCTCCTACGAGCAGTACTTC
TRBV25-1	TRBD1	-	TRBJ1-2	CASSISGTVGGYTF	TGTGCCAGCAGTATCAGTGGGACAGTCGGGGGCTACACCTTC
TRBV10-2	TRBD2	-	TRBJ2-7	CASSGTSGYEQYF	TGCGCCAGCTCCGGGACTAGCGGCTACGAGCAGTACTTC
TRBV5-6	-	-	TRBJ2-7	CASSHWTGLGEQYF	TGTGCCAGCAGCCATTGGACTGGATTAGGGGAGCAGTACTTC
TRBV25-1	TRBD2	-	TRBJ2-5	CASRGLAGETQYF	TGTGCCAGCAGAGGACTAGCGGGAGAGACCCAGTACTTC
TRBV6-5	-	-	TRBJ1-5	CASGRGSDQPQHF	TGTGCCAGCGGGAGGGGATCCGATCAGCCCCAGCATTTT
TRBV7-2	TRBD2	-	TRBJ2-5	CASSSLPGLAGAQETQYF	TGTGCCAGCAGCTCCTTACCGGGACTAGCGGGAGCACAAGAGACCCAGTACTTC
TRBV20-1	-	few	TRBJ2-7	CSARGSEEQYF	TGCAGTGCTAGAGGATCGGAAGAGCAGTACTTC
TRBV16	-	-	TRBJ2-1	CASSQIWRGRHGNEQFF	TGTGCCAGCAGCCAAATATGGAGAGGCAGGCATGGCAATGAGCAGTTCTTC
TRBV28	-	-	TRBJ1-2	CASSGTGGRSYGYTF	TGTGCCAGCAGTGGAACCGGGGGACGGAGCTATGGCTACACCTTC
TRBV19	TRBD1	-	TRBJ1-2	CASSLSDRGGYTF	TGTGCCAGTAGCCTCTCGGACAGGGGCGGCTACACCTTC
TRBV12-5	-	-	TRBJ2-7	CASGLSRSDRPYYEQYF	TGTGCTAGTGGTTTAAGTCGGTCCGACAGGCCCTACTACGAGCAGTACTTC
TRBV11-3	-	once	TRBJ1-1	CASSPRQNTEAFF	TGTGCCAGCAGCCCACGACAGAACACTGAAGCTTTCTTT
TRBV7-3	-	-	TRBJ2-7	CASSPTSGDYEQYF	TGTGCCAGCAGCCCTACCTCAGGGGACTACGAGCAGTACTTC
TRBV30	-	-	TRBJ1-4	CAWSVLLDEKLFF	TGTGCCTGGAGTGTACTTCTGGATGAAAAACTGTTTTTT
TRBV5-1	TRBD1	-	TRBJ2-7	CASSLGQGSYEQYF	TGCGCCAGCAGCTTGGGACAGGGTTCCTACGAGCAGTACTTC
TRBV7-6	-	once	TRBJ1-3	CASSLNLGTIYF	TGTGCCAGCAGCTTAAACCTCGGCACCATATATTTT
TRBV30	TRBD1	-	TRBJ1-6	CAWTDTGAGDNSPLHF	TGTGCCTGGACAGATACAGGGGCCGGAGATAATTCACCCCTCCACTTT
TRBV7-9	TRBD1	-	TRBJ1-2	CASSLADRVAHGYTF	TGTGCCAGCAGCTTAGCTGACAGGGTTGCCCATGGCTACACCTTC
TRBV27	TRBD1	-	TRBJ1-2	CASRRTGRPNYGYTF	TGTGCCAGCAGGCGGACAGGGCGCCCTAACTATGGCTACACCTTC
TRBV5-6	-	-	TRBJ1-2	CASSLAGSDYYGYTF	TGTGCCAGCAGCTTGGCGGGCAGTGACTACTATGGCTACACCTTC